This T cell receptor beta chain originates from a study of T cell responses to AZD1222 COVID-19 vaccine. Sequenced by immunoSEQ multiplex PCR; TCRdb stores in-frame clones only, minus some. This table has 95,000 to 150,000 clones, about 88% appearing once. Germline CDR1 and CDR2: KGHSH and LQKENI. V lost 1 base, J lost 1 base, and 8 bases lay in between. CDR3 length equals 15 residues. The rearrangement uses TRBV18 and TRBJ2-1; D not certain. The sample consisted of peripheral blood, taken on day 0 of AZD1222 vaccination. This sequence originates from an adult in good health. In DNA, the CDR3 is TGTGCCAGCTCACCACTTAAGCCTTCCTACAATGAGCAGTTCTTC. Encoded protein: CASSPLKPSYNEQFF.